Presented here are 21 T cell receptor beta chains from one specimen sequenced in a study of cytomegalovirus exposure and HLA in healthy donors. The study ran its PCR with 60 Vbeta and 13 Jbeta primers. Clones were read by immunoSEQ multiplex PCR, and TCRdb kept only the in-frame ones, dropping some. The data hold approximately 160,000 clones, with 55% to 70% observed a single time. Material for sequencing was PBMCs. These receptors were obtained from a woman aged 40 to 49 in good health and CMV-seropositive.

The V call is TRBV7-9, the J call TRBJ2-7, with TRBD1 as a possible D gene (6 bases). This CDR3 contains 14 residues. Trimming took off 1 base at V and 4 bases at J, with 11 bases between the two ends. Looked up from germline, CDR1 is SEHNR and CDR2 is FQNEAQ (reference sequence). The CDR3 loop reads CASSLVQGPYEQYF. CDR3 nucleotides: TGTGCCAGCAGCTTAGTACAGGGCCCATACGAGCAGTACTTC.

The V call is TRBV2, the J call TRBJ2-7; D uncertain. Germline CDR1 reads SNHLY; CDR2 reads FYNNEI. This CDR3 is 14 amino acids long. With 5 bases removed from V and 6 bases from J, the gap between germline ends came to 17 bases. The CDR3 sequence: CASSPQYVTGEQYF. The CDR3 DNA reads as TGTGCCAGCAGTCCCCAATACGTAACGGGCGAGCAGTACTTC.

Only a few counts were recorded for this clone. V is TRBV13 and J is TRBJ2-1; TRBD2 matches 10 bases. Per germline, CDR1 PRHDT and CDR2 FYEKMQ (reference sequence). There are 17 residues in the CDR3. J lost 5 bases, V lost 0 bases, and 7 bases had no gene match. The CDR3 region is CASSLGLAGVRNNEQFF. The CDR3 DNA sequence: TGTGCCAGCAGCTTAGGTCTAGCGGGAGTCAGAAACAATGAGCAGTTCTTC.

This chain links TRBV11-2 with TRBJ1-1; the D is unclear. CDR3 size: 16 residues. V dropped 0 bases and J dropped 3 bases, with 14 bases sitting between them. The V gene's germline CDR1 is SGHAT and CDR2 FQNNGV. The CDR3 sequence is CASSLELGVRHTEAFF. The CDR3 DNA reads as TGTGCCAGCAGCTTAGAGTTAGGTGTGCGGCACACTGAAGCTTTCTTT.

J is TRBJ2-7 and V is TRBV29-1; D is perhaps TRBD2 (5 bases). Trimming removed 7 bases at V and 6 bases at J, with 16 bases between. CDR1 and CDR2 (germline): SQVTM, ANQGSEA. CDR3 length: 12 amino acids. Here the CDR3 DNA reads TGCAGCGCTGAGGACGGTCGGGGCGAGCAGTACTTC. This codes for CSAEDGRGEQYF.

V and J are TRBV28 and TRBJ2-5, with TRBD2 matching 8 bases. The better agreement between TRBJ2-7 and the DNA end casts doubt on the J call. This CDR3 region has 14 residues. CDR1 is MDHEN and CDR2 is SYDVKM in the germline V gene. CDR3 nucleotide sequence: TGTGCCAGCAGTAGTTCCGGGACTAGCTACGAGCAGTACTTC. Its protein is CASSSSGTSYEQYF.

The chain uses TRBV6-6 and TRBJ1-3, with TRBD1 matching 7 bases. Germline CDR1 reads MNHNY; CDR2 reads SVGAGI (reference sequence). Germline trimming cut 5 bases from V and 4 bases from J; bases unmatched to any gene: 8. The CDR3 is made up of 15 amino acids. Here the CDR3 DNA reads TGTGCCAGCAGTGACCCGACAGGGTCCGGAAACACCATATATTTT. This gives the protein CASSDPTGSGNTIYF.

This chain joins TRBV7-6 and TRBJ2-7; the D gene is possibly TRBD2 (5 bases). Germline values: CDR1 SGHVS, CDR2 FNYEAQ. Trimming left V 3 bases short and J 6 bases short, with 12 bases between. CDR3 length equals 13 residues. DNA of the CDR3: TGTGCCAGCAGCTTGGGAGCTTCTTCCGAGCAGTACTTC. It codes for CASSLGASSEQYF.

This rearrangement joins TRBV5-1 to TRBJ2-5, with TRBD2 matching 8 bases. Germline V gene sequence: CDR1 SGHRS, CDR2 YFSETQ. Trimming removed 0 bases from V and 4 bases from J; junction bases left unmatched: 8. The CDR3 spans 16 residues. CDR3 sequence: CASSLAGSGAGETQYF. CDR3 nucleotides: TGCGCCAGCAGCTTGGCGGGTAGCGGGGCGGGAGAGACCCAGTACTTC.

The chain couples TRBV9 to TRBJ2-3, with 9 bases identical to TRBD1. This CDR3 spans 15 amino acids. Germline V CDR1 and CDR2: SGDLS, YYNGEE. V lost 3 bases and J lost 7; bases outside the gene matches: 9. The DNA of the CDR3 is TGTGCCAGCAGCGCCCGACAGGGGGAAGGACATACGCAGTATTTT. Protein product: CASSARQGEGHTQYF.

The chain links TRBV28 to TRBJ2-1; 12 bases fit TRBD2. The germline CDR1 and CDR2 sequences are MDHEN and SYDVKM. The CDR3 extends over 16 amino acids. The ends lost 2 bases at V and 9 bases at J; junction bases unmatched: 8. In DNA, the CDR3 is TGTGCCAGCAGTTTAGGCGGGACTAGCGGGCTTAGTGAGCAGTTCTTC. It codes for CASSLGGTSGLSEQFF.

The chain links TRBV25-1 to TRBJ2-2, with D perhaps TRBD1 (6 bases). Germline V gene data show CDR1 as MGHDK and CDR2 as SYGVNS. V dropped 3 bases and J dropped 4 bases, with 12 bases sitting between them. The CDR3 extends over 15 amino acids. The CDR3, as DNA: TGTGCCAGCAGTGAGGACAGAGCGAGCACCGGGGAGCTGTTTTTT. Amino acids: CASSEDRASTGELFF. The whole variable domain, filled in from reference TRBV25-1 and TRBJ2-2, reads EADIYQTPRYLVIGTGKKITLECSQTMGHDKMYWYQQDPGMELHLIHYSYGVNSTEKGDLSSESTVSRIRTEHFPLTLESARPSHTSQYLCASSEDRASTGELFFGEGSRLTVL.

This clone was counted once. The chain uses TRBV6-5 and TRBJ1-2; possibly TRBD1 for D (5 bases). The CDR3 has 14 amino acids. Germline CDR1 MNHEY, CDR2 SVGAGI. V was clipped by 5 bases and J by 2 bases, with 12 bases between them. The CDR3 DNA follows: TGTGCCAGCAGTGACGGGACTGCGAACTATGGCTACACCTTC. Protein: CASSDGTANYGYTF.

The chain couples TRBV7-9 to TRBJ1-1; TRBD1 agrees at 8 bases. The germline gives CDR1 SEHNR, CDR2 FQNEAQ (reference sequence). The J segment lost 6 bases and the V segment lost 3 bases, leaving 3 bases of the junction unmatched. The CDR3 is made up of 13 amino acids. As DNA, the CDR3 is TGTGCCAGCAGCTTGACACAGGGGGCTGAAGCTTTCTTT. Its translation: CASSLTQGAEAFF.

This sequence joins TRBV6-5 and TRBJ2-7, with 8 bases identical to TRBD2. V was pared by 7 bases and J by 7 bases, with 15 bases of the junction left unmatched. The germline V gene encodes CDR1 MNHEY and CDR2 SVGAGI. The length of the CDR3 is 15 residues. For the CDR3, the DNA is TGTGCCAGCACGGCACCGGGAGGGCCCTCGTGGGAGCAGTACTTC. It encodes CASTAPGGPSWEQYF.

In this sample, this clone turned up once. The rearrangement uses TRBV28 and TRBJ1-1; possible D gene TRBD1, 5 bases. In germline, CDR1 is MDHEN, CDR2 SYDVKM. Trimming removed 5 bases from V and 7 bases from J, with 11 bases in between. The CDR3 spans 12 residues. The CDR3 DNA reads TGTGCCAGCAGTCACGAGGACATTGAAGCTTTCTTT. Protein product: CASSHEDIEAFF.

This chain's CDR3 is CASSQVAGMNTEAFF. CDR3 nucleotides: TGCGCCAGCAGCCAAGTTGCAGGAATGAACACTGAAGCTTTCTTT. The rearrangement joins TRBV4-1 to TRBJ1-1; D is uncertain. Germline CDR1 MGHRA, CDR2 YSYEKL. The CDR3 has 15 amino acids. V was cut by 1 base and J by 0 bases, with 9 bases left in between.

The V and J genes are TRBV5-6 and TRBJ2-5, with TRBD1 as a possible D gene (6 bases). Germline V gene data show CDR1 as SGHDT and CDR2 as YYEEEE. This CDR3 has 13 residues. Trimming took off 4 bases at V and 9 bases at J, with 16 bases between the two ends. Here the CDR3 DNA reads TGTGCCAGCAGCCCCACAGGGTCCGGGGCCCAGTACTTC. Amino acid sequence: CASSPTGSGAQYF.

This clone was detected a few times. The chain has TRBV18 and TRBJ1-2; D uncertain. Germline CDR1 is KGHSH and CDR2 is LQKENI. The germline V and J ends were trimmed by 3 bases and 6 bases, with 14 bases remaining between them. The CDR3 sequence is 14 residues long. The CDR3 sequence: CASSPSQGGNGYTF. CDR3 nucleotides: TGTGCCAGCTCACCGAGTCAAGGAGGAAATGGCTACACCTTC.

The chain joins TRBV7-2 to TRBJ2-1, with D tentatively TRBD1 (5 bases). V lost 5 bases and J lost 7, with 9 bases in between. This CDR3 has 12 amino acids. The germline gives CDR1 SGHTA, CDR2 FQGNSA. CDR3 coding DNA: TGTGCCAGCAGCCAAGGGGTAAATGAGCAGTTCTTC. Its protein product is CASSQGVNEQFF.

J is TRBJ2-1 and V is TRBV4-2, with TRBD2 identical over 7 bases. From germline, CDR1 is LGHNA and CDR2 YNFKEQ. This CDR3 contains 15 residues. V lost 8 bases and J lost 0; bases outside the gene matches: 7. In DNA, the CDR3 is TGTGCCAGCGGGGGGGGGACGAGCTCCTACAATGAGCAGTTCTTC. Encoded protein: CASGGGTSSYNEQFF.